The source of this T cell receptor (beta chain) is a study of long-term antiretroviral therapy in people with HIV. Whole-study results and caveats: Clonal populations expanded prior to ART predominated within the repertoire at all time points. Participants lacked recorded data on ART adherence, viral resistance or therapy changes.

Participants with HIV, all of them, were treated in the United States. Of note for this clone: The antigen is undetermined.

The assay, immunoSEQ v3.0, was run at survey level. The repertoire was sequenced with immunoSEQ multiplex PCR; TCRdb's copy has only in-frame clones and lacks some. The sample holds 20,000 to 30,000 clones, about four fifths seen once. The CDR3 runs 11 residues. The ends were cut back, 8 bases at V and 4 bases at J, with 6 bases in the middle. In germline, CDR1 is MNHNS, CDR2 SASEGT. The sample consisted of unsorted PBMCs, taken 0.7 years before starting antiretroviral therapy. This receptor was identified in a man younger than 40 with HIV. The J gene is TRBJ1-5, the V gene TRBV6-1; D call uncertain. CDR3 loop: CASRGNQPQHF. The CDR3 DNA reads TGTGCCAGCCGGGGAAATCAGCCCCAGCATTTT.